This TCR beta chain comes out of a study of T cells in Graves' hyperthyroidism and ophthalmopathy. Study conclusions and caveats: Most expanded thyroid clonotypes above 0.001 also appeared in blood.

Patients between 18 and 65 years old had hyperthyroidism, newly diagnosed and lasting under 2 months. This clonotype was seen a handful of times. The antigen remains unidentified. The germline V gene has CDR1 DFQATT and CDR2 SNEGSKA (reference sequence). The CDR3 is 15 amino acids. V was pared by 0 bases and J by 4 bases, with 15 bases between. The source material, RNA transcripts, was used to amplify TCR beta CDR3 regions. Primed by the HTBI set, a first-round RT-PCR was run on the TCR CDR3. TCRdb ran MiXCR on the multiplex PCR reads and lists one entry per CDR3 protein. The sample includes a few hundred thousand distinct CDR3 sequences, roughly 14% of them seen just once.

This chain links TRBV20-1 with TRBJ2-5; D is unclear. The sequencing sample was made of blood. The receptor was isolated from a woman between 18 and 30 years old with Graves' hyperthyroidism. For the CDR3, the DNA is TGCAGTGCTAGAGACCTTCGGTCCACGCGAGAGACCCAGTACTTC. Translation gives CSARDLRSTRETQYF.